The clone carrying this T cell receptor beta chain was counted only a few times. The antigen is not known. Template switching (which added a universal primer site) was used, and cDNA carried unique molecular identifiers. MiXCR, applied by TCRdb to the 5' RACE reads, yields one record per CDR3 protein. The table shows hundreds of thousands of distinct CDR3 sequences, with more than 9% occurring only once. This sample was included in a study of identical twins. Findings and limits, study-wide: The study drew conclusions from cross-sectional statistical analysis, not from following the same donors.

These same records also appear under a second study, on yellow fever vaccine responses in identical twins. This second study says: The T cell response to vaccination in identical twins was reportedly partly convergent and partly personalized.

Source material: PBMCs. The sequence derives from a woman younger than 35 in good health.

The CDR3 nucleotides read TGCGCCAGCAGCCAGACTAGCGGGAACTCCTACGAGCAGTACTTC. Encoded protein: CASSQTSGNSYEQYF. The V call is TRBV4-1, the J call TRBJ2-7; 11 bases line up with TRBD2. The CDR3 spans 15 residues. CDR1 MGHRA and CDR2 YSYEKL come from the germline V gene. With V trimmed by 3 bases and J by 0 bases, 1 base remained unmatched.